This TCR beta chain is drawn from a study of glioma-infiltrating T cells. General study points: CDR3 overlap between tissue and blood was very small. Tissue-blood divergence was below expectation in non-neoplastic patients, above in gliomas.

This clonotype has only one observation. Its antigen is undetermined. Germline CDR1 and CDR2: MDHEN and SYDVKM. CDR3 length: 15 residues. Trimming shortened V by 4 bases and J by 6 bases, and 17 bases separated the two germline ends. TCR alpha and beta CDR3 regions were amplified from RNA using iRepertoire nested multiplex PCR. Input was about 85-400 ng of tissue mRNA or PBMC total RNA. TCRdb redid the calling of the multiplex PCR reads with MiXCR, one entry per CDR3 protein. The sample lists fewer than 200,000 distinct CDR3 sequences, more than 30% occurring once. This rearrangement joins TRBV28 to TRBJ2-3, with D perhaps TRBD1 or TRBD2 (5 bases each). The sample comprised glioma tissue, nonneoplastic brain tissue, or PBMCs (not recorded which). This TCR came from a human donor with low-grade glioma or glioblastoma, undergoing nonglioma brain surgery, or in good health (not recorded which). CDR3 sequence reads: CASSSRGQATDTQYF. CDR3 coding DNA: TGTGCCAGCAGTTCCCGGGGCCAGGCAACGGATACGCAGTATTTT.